This T cell receptor beta chain was sequenced in a study of blood T cell repertoires in COVID-19 (dated by TCRdb to 2018 to 2020). Background on the whole study: Samples covering the acute and convalescent phases of COVID-19 were provided by collaborators in the United States, Italy and Spain. A freely available public database, intended as a resource for researchers studying the immune response to SARS-CoV-2, is where the repertoires were released. HLA class I and class II types, where available, came from metadata supplied by the sample provider rather than from assay-based typing. A de-identified subject ID, COVID-19 status, age in years and sex were almost always included in the sample metadata. The prospective study material was composed of cDNA or gDNA derived from T cells, B-cell-depleted T cells, or PBMCs. The dataset comprised deeply sampled blood TCRbeta repertoires from subjects exposed to, actively infected with, or recovered from COVID-19. Samples were obtained from the ongoing ImmuneRACE study (first 160 participants) and from about 1,300 subjects provided by 6 global collaborators.

The collaborating institutions used their own protocols to collect whole blood in K2EDTA tubes. For TCRbeta analysis, collaborators shipped samples as frozen whole blood, isolated PBMCs, or DNA extracted from either of those sample types. The CDR3 contains 16 residues, cysteine and phenylalanine counted. The read is trimmed to its CDR3 DNA, 48 bases read in frame from base 1. V was cut back by 3 bases and J by 6 bases, leaving a gap of 18 bases between them. Looking up the germline V gene (reference sequence) yields CDR1 LNHDA and CDR2 SQIVND. What the study reported, not specific to this receptor: The quantity of clinical and demographic metadata differed by source and by participant and was supplied without curation.

Concerning this clone itself: Its recognized antigen is unknown. No much larger clonotype is one base removed from it; base qualities were not supplied.

TCRbeta CDR3 regions were amplified from genomic DNA using the immunoSEQ Assay, a bias-controlled multiplex PCR. In the original analysis: Nucleated cell counts per sample were estimated from amplification of reference gene primers within the assay. Sequence reads were collapsed and filtered to measure the absolute abundance of every unique TCRbeta CDR3 rearrangement. For each sample, productive Simpson clonality was calculated as the square root of Simpson's diversity index across productive rearrangements. In TCRdb, the immuneACCESS table is reduced to in-frame sequences with V and J assigned. These tables do not hold every clone; where another copy was compared, an unresolved V gene accounts for under half, and the others remain unexplained. D and trimming come from the DNA, and the V and J calls and clone size come from that table. For this sample there are tens of thousands of clones; just under 85% appear just once. Clones ranked in the top ten supply less than 7% of the sample.

The receptor was isolated from a man aged 45 to 65 with active COVID-19. The sequenced sample was peripheral blood. The chain links TRBV19 with TRBJ1-3, with a weak D call of TRBD1 (5 bases match). In nucleotides, the sequence is TGTGCCAGTAGTATCAGGGCCTCGGATATTGAAAACACCATATATTTT. This gives the protein CASSIRASDIENTIYF.